This passage covers 8 T cell receptor beta chains from one sample sequenced in a study. Each CDR3 protein is one row after TCRdb ran MiXCR on the RT-PCR reads. The sample holds around 700,000 distinct CDR3 sequences, more than 13% seen once. The sequenced material came from memory CD4+ T cells from blood. The receptors here all came from a female donor in good health, serving as a healthy control.

This clonotype appeared many times. This chain links TRBV7-2 with TRBJ1-6; D is unclear. The V gene's germline CDR1 is SGHTA and CDR2 FQGNSA. This CDR3 spans 13 amino acids. V was cut by 5 bases and J by 10 bases, with 12 bases left in between. The CDR3 coding sequence is TGTGCCAGCAGCCCAAGGGAGGGATCACCCCTCCACTTT. It translates to CASSPREGSPLHF.

The chain is built from TRBV5-1 and TRBJ2-7; possibly TRBD2 for D (6 bases). Germline loops: CDR1 SGHRS, CDR2 YFSETQ. The CDR3 loop spans 15 amino acids. V lost 7 bases and J 3 bases, leaving 20 bases between the germline ends. The CDR3 loop is CASALPLSGLYEQYF. CDR3 nucleotide sequence: TGCGCCAGCGCACTTCCACTATCGGGACTCTACGAGCAGTACTTC. The whole variable domain, filled in from reference TRBV5-1 and TRBJ2-7, reads KAGVTQTPRYLIKTRGQQVTLSCSPISGHRSVSWYQQTPGQGLQFLFEYFSETQRNKGNFPGRFSGRQFSNSRSEMNVSTLELGDSALYLCASALPLSGLYEQYFGPGTRLTVT.

The chain combines TRBV6-5 with TRBJ1-5, with D unclear. Germline loops: CDR1 MNHEY, CDR2 SVGAGI. The CDR3 loop spans 13 amino acids. The V end lost 2 bases, the J end lost 8 bases, and 10 bases lay between the germline ends. The CDR3 protein is CASSYRVLEPQHF. In DNA, the CDR3 is TGTGCCAGCAGTTACAGGGTTTTGGAGCCCCAGCATTTT.

This clonotype was picked up many times. The rearrangement joins TRBV7-3 to TRBJ2-1; D remains unclear. The germline gives CDR1 SGHTA, CDR2 FQGTGA. This CDR3 is built from 14 residues. V lost 2 bases and J lost 8, with 13 bases in between. The CDR3 coding sequence is TGTGCCAGCAGCTTAGACCCCTCAGGCGATGAGCAGTTCTTC. Amino acid sequence: CASSLDPSGDEQFF.

The table lists this clonotype with many counts. This chain links TRBV20-1 with TRBJ2-3, with D uncertain. The CDR3 has 14 residues. Trimming removed 6 bases at V and 0 bases at J, with 13 bases between. Germline assignment: CDR1 DFQATT and CDR2 SNEGSKA (reference sequence). The CDR3 coding sequence is TGCAGTGCCCGAGCGCCTCTTAGCACAGATACGCAGTATTTT. It is translated as CSARAPLSTDTQYF.

This chain uses TRBV18 with TRBJ1-5; a weak D match, TRBD1 (6 bases). In germline, CDR1 is KGHSH, CDR2 LQKENI. V lost 6 bases and J 4 bases, leaving 22 bases between the germline ends. The CDR3 contains 17 residues. CDR3 coding DNA: TGTGCCAGCTCCCAAGGACAGCCGATTGCTGTTAATCAGCCCCAGCATTTT. Amino acid sequence: CASSQGQPIAVNQPQHF.

This clonotype turned up a few times. The V and J genes are TRBV20-1 and TRBJ1-2; possible D gene TRBD1, 6 bases. Per germline, CDR1 DFQATT and CDR2 SNEGSKA (reference sequence). This CDR3 is 14 amino acids long. V gave up 4 bases and J gave up 3 bases, with 15 bases separating them. The CDR3 bases are TGCAGTGCTACGGGGGGCAGGGATTACTATGGCTACACCTTC. Its protein is CSATGGRDYYGYTF.

The chain is built from TRBV15 and TRBJ2-3; D ambiguous. V lost 0 bases, J lost 3 bases, and 4 bases lay in between. The germline V gene has CDR1 LNHNV and CDR2 YYDKDF (reference sequence). CDR3 length equals 13 residues. CDR3 region: CATSRDRTDTQYF. CDR3 nucleotides: TGTGCCACCAGCAGAGACAGGACAGATACGCAGTATTTT.